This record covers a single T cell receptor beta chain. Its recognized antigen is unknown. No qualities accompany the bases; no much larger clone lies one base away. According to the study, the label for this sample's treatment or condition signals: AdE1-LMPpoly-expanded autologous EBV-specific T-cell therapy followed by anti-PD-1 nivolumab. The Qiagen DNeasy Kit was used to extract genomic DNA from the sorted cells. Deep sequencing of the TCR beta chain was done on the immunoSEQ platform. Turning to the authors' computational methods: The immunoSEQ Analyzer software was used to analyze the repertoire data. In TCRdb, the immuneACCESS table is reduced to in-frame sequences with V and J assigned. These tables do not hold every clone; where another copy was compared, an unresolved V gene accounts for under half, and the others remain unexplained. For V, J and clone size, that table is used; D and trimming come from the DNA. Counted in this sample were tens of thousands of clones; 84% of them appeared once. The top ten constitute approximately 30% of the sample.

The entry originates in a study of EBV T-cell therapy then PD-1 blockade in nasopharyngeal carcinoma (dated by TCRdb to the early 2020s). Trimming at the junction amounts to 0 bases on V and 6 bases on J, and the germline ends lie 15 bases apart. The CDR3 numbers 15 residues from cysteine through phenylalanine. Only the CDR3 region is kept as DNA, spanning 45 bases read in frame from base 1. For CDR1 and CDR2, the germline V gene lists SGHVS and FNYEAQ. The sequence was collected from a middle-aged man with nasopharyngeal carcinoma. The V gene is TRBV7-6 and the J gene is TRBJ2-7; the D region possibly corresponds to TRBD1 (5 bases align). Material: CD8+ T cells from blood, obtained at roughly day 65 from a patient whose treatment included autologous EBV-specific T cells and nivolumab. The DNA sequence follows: TGTGCCAGCAGCTTAGCGGTAGGGGATGTGGGCGAGCAGTACTTC. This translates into CASSLAVGDVGEQYF.